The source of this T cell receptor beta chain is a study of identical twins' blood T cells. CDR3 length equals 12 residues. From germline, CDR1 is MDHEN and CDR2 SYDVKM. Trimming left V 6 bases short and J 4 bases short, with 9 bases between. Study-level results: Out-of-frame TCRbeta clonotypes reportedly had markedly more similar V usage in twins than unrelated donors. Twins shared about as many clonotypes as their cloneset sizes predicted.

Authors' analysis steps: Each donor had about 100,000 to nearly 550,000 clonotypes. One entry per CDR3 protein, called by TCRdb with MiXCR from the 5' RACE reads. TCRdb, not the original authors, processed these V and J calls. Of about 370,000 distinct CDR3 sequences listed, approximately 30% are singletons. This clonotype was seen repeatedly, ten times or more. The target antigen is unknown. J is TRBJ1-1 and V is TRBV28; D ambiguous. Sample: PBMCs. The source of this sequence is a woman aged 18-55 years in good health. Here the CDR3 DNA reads TGTGCCAGCAGCTTGAGTGTCACTGAAGCTTTCTTT. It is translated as CASSLSVTEAFF.